The TCR beta chain described here comes from a study of OX40 agonist ivuxolimab in advanced cancers. Patients had blood sampled at baseline and again on cycle 4 day 1 and cycle 7 day 1. The repertoire was sequenced with immunoSEQ multiplex PCR; TCRdb's copy has only in-frame clones and lacks some. The sample yields more than 55,000 clones, 81% seen once. On this clone itself: Its antigen is unidentified.

General observations from the study: Researchers report that CD8+ T cells had, on average, more expanded clones than CD4+.

Trimming removed 2 bases from V and 4 bases from J, with 9 bases in between. The germline CDR1 and CDR2 sequences are SGHNT and YYREEE (reference sequence). The CDR3 loop spans 14 amino acids. The sample in question was CD4+ or CD8+ T cells sorted from blood, obtained in a trial of the OX40 agonist ivuxolimab. This TCR was sampled from an adult with an advanced solid tumor such as melanoma, head and neck, liver or kidney cancer. The V and J genes are TRBV5-4 and TRBJ1-4; D is undetermined. The CDR3 bases are TGTGCCAGCAGCTTATCCTCCGTTAATGAAAAACTGTTTTTT. This gives the protein CASSLSSVNEKLFF.